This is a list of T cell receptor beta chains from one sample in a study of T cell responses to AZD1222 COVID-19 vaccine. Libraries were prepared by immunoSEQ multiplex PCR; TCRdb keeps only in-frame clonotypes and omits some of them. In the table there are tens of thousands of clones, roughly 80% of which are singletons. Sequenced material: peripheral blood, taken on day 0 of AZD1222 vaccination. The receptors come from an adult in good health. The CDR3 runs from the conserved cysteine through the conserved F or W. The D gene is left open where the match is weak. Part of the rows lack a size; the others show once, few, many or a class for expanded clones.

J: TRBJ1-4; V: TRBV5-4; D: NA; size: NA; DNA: TGTGCCAGCAGCTTTCGGGACACTAATGAAAAACTGTTTTTT; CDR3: CASSFRDTNEKLFF
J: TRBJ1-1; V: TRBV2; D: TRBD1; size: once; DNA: TGTGCCAGCAGTGAAGGACAGGGGGTCTCTGAAGCTTTCTTT; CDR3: CASSEGQGVSEAFF
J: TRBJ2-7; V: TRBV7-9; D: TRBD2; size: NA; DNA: TGTGCCAGCAGCCGGAGCGGGGGGCGAACCGAGCAGTACTTC; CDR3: CASSRSGGRTEQYF
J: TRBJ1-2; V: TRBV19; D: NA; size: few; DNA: TGTGCCAGTAGAATTGGGGTAAACTATGGCTACACCTTC; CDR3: CASRIGVNYGYTF
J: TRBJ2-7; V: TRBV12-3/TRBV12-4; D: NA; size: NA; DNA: TGTGCCAGCGCCTGGGGGCGCGAATACGAGCAGTACTTC; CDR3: CASAWGREYEQYF
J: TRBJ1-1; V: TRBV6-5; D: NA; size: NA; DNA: TGTGCCATCAATCGGAGCGGGAACACTGAAGCTTTCTTT; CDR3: CAINRSGNTEAFF
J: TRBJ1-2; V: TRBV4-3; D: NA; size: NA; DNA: TGCGCCAGCAGCCAAGACCTTGGCACCCATAAGGGCTACACCTTC; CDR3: CASSQDLGTHKGYTF
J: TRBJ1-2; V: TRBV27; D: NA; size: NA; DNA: TGTGCCAGCAGTTTACGGGGGGGCCAACAACGCTATGGCTACACCTTC; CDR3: CASSLRGGQQRYGYTF
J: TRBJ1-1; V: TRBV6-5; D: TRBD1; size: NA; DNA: TGTGCCAGCAGTTACTCAATTGGGGACAGTGACACTGAAGCTTTCTTT; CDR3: CASSYSIGDSDTEAFF
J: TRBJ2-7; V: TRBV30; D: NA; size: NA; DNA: TGTGCCTGGAGTGCAGGGGTGGGTAGCTCCTACGAGCAGTACTTC; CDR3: CAWSAGVGSSYEQYF
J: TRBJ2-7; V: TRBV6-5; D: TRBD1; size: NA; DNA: TGTGCCAGCAGTCAGACAGGGCCCTACGAGCAGTACTTC; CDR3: CASSQTGPYEQYF
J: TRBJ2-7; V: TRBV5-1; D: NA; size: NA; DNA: TGCGCCAGCAGCTTGGCCCCGGGCCGGGACTACGAGCAGTACTTC; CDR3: CASSLAPGRDYEQYF
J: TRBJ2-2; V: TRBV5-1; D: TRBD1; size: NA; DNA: TGCGCCAGCAGAACCGGGACAGCGAACACCGGGGAGCTGTTTTTT; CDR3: CASRTGTANTGELFF
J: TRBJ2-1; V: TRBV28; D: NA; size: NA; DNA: TGTGCCAGCAGAGATGAGGCGAGGTGGTACAATGAGCAGTTCTTC; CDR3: CASRDEARWYNEQFF
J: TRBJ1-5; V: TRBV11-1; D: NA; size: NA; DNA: TGTGCCAGCAGCTTAGCGCCTAGCAATCAGCCCCAGCATTTT; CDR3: CASSLAPSNQPQHF
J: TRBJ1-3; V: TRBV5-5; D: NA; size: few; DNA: TGTGCCAGCAGCTTGGGACAATTGGCTGGAAACACCATATATTTT; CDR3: CASSLGQLAGNTIYF
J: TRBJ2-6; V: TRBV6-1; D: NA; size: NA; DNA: TGTGCCAGCAGTGAACTTATAGTAGGTAGCTCTGGGGCCAACGTCCTGACTTTC; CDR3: CASSELIVGSSGANVLTF
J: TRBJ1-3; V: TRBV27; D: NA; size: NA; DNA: TGTGCCAGCGGGAGACCAGGGATCAACACCATATATTTT; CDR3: CASGRPGINTIYF
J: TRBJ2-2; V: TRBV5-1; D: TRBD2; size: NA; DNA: TGCGCCAGCAGCTTGGATTCTAGCGGGGGGAACACCGGGGAGCTGTTTTTT; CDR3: CASSLDSSGGNTGELFF
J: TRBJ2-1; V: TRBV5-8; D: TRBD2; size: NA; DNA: TGTGCCAGCGGACTCCTTAGCGGGGGGGGCTACAATGAGCAGTTCTTC; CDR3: CASGLLSGGGYNEQFF
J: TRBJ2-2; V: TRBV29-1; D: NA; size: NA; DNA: TGCAGCGCCAGAAACACCGGGGAGCTGTTTTTT; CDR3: CSARNTGELFF
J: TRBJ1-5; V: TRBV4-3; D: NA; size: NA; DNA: TGCGCCAGCAGCCAAGACGCCCGGCGGCCCCAGCATTTT; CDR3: CASSQDARRPQHF
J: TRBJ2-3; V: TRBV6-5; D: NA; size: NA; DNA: TGTGCCAGCAGTTGGGGCGGGTCCGGCACAGATACGCAGTATTTT; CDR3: CASSWGGSGTDTQYF